Listed below are T cell receptor beta chains from one sample, sequenced in a study of tumor and adjacent non-tumor tissue in lung cancer. One entry per CDR3 protein, called by TCRdb with MiXCR from the multiplex PCR reads. The sample lists 50,000 to 60,000 distinct CDR3 sequences, about 80% occurring once. The sample was distant non-tumor lung tissue. These receptors were taken from a woman aged 55 to 70 with non-small cell lung cancer. Each CDR3 is given with its conserved first and last residue. D genes are given only for firm matches. Size tells how often a clone was seen (once, few, many) or the class of an expanded clone, and some rows leave it out.

j_call d_call v_call clone_size cdr3_nt cdr3_aa
TRBJ2-5 TRBD2 TRBV19 NA TGTGCCAGTAGTATAACGACGGGGGGGACCCAGTACTTC CASSITTGGTQYF
TRBJ2-7 NA TRBV4-2 medium-sized TGTGCCAGCAGCCAAGATTCATCCCAGGGCGGCTACGAGCAGTACTTC CASSQDSSQGGYEQYF
TRBJ1-1 NA TRBV5-6 NA TGTACCAGCAGGACAAGGACAGAAAACACTGAAGATTTCTTT CTSRTRTENTEDFF
TRBJ1-2 TRBD1 TRBV6-1 few TGTGCCAGCAGTGAACATCGACAGGGGAACTATGGCTACACCTTC CASSEHRQGNYGYTF
TRBJ2-1 NA TRBV5-6 NA TGTGTCAGCAGCTTGTTGGTGCAGGCCTCCTTCAATGAGCAGTTCTTC CVSSLLVQASFNEQFF
TRBJ1-1 NA TRBV29-1 NA TGCAGCGTACGCAGCTCGGCAGCTAACACTGAAGGTTTCTTT CSVRSSAANTEGFF
TRBJ2-7 NA TRBV4-3 NA TGTGCCAGCGGCCAAGATTCAGGCCGGAAGCAGTACTTC CASGQDSGRKQYF
TRBJ1-1 NA TRBV4-2 NA TGTGCCAGCAGCCAAGATGGGGAGCTTGGCACTAAAGCTTTCTTT CASSQDGELGTKAFF
TRBJ1-5 NA TRBV5-8 NA TGTGCCAGTAGCCCGGACGGAAGTAGCAATCAGCCCCAGGATTTT CASSPDGSSNQPQDF
TRBJ2-1 TRBD2 TRBV11-3 NA TGTTCCAGCAGTACCGGGACTAGGGGGATTGATGAGCAGTTCTTC CSSSTGTRGIDEQFF
TRBJ1-1 NA TRBV6-5 NA TGTGCCAGCAGTTACAAGGGGAAGACTGAAGCTTTCTTT CASSYKGKTEAFF
TRBJ2-1 NA TRBV12-3/TRBV12-4 NA TGTACCAGCAGTTTAGGAGCGGAACCCGAGCAGTTCTTC CTSSLGAEPEQFF
TRBJ2-2 NA TRBV10-3 NA TGTACCATCAGTAAAACCAGGACTGGCTCCTTGGGGGAGCTGTTTTTT CTISKTRTGSLGELFF
TRBJ2-4 NA TRBV6-2/TRBV6-3 few TGTGCCAGCAGTTACGCATTGTCGGGGATCACCAAAATCATTCAGTACTTC CASSYALSGITKIIQYF
TRBJ2-3 TRBD2 TRBV4-3 NA TGCGCCAGCAGCGAAGGCACTAGCGGGGTAGATACGCAGTATTTT CASSEGTSGVDTQYF
TRBJ1-1 TRBD1 TRBV6-5 NA TGTGCCAGCACGGATAAAGGGGGCTGGAGCACTGAAGTTTTCTTT CASTDKGGWSTEVFF
TRBJ2-1 TRBD1 TRBV7-8 NA TGTGCCAGCAACCATACAGGGGTTGCTGAGCAGTTCTTC CASNHTGVAEQFF
TRBJ1-1 NA TRBV14 NA TGTACCAGCAGCCTGGACATGGTGGAAGCTTTCTTT CTSSLDMVEAFF
TRBJ2-1 NA TRBV6-2/TRBV6-3 NA TGTGCCAGCACCAGTCCCGTTTTAGCGAGGGACGATGAGCAGTTCTTC CASTSPVLARDDEQFF
TRBJ2-5 NA TRBV11-3 NA TGTGCCAGCAGCTTAGGTCGGGACTCTCAAGAGATCCAATACTTC CASSLGRDSQEIQYF
TRBJ1-3 NA TRBV4-3 once TGCGCAAGCAGCCCGGGGATCAGTACTGGTGATACCTTATATTTT CASSPGISTGDTLYF
TRBJ2-7 NA TRBV28 NA TGTGCATGCAGCTTAAATATAGGGAGCGGCGAGCAGTACTTC CACSLNIGSGEQYF
TRBJ2-7 TRBD1 TRBV20-1 NA TGCAGTGCTAGAGTTCGGGACAGGGCCTACGAGCAGTACTTC CSARVRDRAYEQYF
TRBJ2-7 NA TRBV6-2/TRBV6-3 once TGCGCCAGCAACACCCTGAAGACAACGGGGTTTCACGAGCAGTACTTC CASNTLKTTGFHEQYF
TRBJ2-1 NA TRBV11-1 NA TGTACCGGCAGTCGGGGTTTCGCAGTGAGCTCCTACAATGAGCAGTTCTTC CTGSRGFAVSSYNEQFF
TRBJ2-1 NA TRBV29-1 NA TGCAGCGTTAAACCACACGGACAGAACAATGAGCAGTTCTTC CSVKPHGQNNEQFF
TRBJ2-2 NA TRBV5-1 NA TGCGCCAGCAGCTTGGACCCCGGATACTCCGGAGAGCTGTTTTTT CASSLDPGYSGELFF
TRBJ2-3 NA TRBV11-2 NA TGTGCCAGCACCTTATGGGGGGCCCTCGGTGATACGCGGTATTTT CASTLWGALGDTRYF
TRBJ2-3 TRBD2 TRBV12-3/TRBV12-4 NA TGTGCCAGTACCCCTGGGTCAGCGGGGGAAAATTTAGATATGCAGTATTTT CASTPGSAGENLDMQYF
TRBJ2-2 NA TRBV6-6 NA TGTGCCAGCAGTGCCGGGGCAGGGGACACCGGTGAGCTGTTTTTT CASSAGAGDTGELFF
TRBJ2-7 NA TRBV6-6 NA TGTGCCGACACGCCAGGGGGGGCCTACGAGCAGTACTTC CADTPGGAYEQYF
TRBJ1-5 NA TRBV6-1 many TGTGCCAGCAATCAAGATCGGGGGGCCGGCAATCAGCCCCAGCATTTT CASNQDRGAGNQPQHF
TRBJ2-3 NA TRBV10-3 NA TGTGCCATCAGTCCTTCGGCTCAGGGCTGGGGGAACACAGATACGCAGTATTTT CAISPSAQGWGNTDTQYF
TRBJ2-5 NA TRBV29-1 NA TGCAGTGTTGCGATAAGTGGTGGGACCCAGTACTTC CSVAISGGTQYF
TRBJ2-7 NA TRBV11-2 once TGTGCTAGCAGCTCGGCCAGGACAGTGTATCAAGTCTCCTACGAGCAATACTTC CASSSARTVYQVSYEQYF
TRBJ1-6 NA TRBV5-1 NA TGCGCCAGCAGCTATACGGGACAAGGAAGGTTTTCACCCTTCCCCTTT CASSYTGQGRFSPFPF
TRBJ2-6 NA TRBV4-2 NA TGTGCCAGCATGCAAGCTACCGGGAGAGCTTTTTCTGGGGCCAACGTCCTGACTTTC CASMQATGRAFSGANVLTF
TRBJ1-5 NA TRBV11-2 NA TGTGCCAACAGCTATCATAGGAATCAGCCACAGCATTTT CANSYHRNQPQHF
TRBJ1-1 NA TRBV6-6 NA TGTGCCAGTGGGGAACTCCTAACTTTCTTT CASGELLTFF
TRBJ2-5 TRBD1 TRBV12-3/TRBV12-4 NA TGTGCCAGCAGTTCAAGGGACAGGGGGCCGGTCCGGTACCATGAGAGCCAGTACTTC CASSSRDRGPVRYHESQYF
TRBJ2-4 TRBD2 TRBV11-1 medium-sized TGTGCCAGCAGCTTATCGGGGGGGGCAAACATTCAGTACTTC CASSLSGGANIQYF
TRBJ2-3 NA TRBV4-1 NA TGCACCAGCAGCCAAAATCATAGCACAGATACGCAGTATTTT CTSSQNHSTDTQYF
TRBJ2-1 TRBD2 TRBV5-1 once TGCGCCAGCGGCACAGCGGGAACCTATAATGAGCAGTTCTTC CASGTAGTYNEQFF
TRBJ2-3 NA TRBV29-1 NA TGCAGTGTTGGACGGGAAACCGATACGCAGTATTTT CSVGRETDTQYF
TRBJ1-5 NA TRBV21-1 many TGTGCCGTGTGGGTCTTTGAGCCCCAGCATTTT CAVWVFEPQHF
TRBJ1-2 TRBD1 TRBV12-3/TRBV12-4 once TGTGCTAGCAGTTCCGGGACAGGTGGTGACTATGGTTACACCTTC CASSSGTGGDYGYTF
TRBJ2-5 TRBD2 TRBV4-2 NA TGTGCCAGCAAACGGGGGGGCGATAACCGAGATATCCAGTACTTC CASKRGGDNRDIQYF
TRBJ1-5 NA TRBV11-2 once TGTGTCAGCAGCTTTACTGGGAGTGAGCCCCAGCATTTT CVSSFTGSEPQHF
TRBJ2-7 NA TRBV4-3 NA TGCGCCAGCAACCAGGCCGTGCGGGGCTACAAGCAGTACTTC CASNQAVRGYKQYF
TRBJ1-1 NA TRBV6-1 many TGTGCCAGCAGTGAAGCGCAGTTCCAGAACACTGAAGCTTTCTTT CASSEAQFQNTEAFF
TRBJ2-7 NA TRBV12-3/TRBV12-4 NA NA CVSGIQGYSCEQYF
TRBJ1-1 NA TRBV6-5 NA TGTGGCAACAACCCAACAGAGAACACTGAAGCTTTCTTT CGNNPTENTEAFF
TRBJ2-7 TRBD2 TRBV4-2 NA TGTGCCAGCAGCCAGATTAGCGGGAGGGCGAACTACGAGCAGTACTTC CASSQISGRANYEQYF
TRBJ2-1 TRBD2 TRBV4-3 NA TGCGCCAGCAGCCCGAGCGGGAAGGTTGGCGATGAGCAGTTCTTC CASSPSGKVGDEQFF
TRBJ2-1 TRBD2 TRBV6-5 medium-sized TGTGCCAGCAGTTACGCACCCCCGGGACTAGGGACACACAATGAGCAGTTCTTC CASSYAPPGLGTHNEQFF
TRBJ2-3 TRBD1 TRBV6-4 NA TGTGCCAGTTCTCCGGGACAGGGGTCAGATACGCAGTATTTT CASSPGQGSDTQYF
TRBJ2-2 NA TRBV5-4 NA TGTGCCAGCAGCTTTGCGGAAAAGCGGGTGGACGGGGAACTGTTTTTT CASSFAEKRVDGELFF
TRBJ2-1 TRBD2 TRBV10-2 many TGCGCCAGCAGCTCTAGCGGGGGGGCCTCAGGTGAGCAGTTCTTC CASSSSGGASGEQFF
TRBJ1-2 NA TRBV4-1 NA TGCTCCAGCAGCCAAACCGCCGGTCTCTATGGCTACACCTTC CSSSQTAGLYGYTF